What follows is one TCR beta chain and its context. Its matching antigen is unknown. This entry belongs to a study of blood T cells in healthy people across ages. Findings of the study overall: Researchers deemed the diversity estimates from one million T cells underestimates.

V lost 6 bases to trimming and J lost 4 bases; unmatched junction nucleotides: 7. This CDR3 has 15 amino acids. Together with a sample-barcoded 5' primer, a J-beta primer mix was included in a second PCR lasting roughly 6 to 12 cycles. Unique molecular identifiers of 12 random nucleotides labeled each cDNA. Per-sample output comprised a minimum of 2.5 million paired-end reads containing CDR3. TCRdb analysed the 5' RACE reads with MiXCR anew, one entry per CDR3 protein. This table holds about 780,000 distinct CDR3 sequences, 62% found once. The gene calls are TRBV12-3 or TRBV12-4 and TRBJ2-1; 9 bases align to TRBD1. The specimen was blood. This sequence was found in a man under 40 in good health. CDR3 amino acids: CASSNSGQGYNEQFF. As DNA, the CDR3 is TGTGCCAGCAGCAACTCGGGACAGGGATACAATGAGCAGTTCTTC.